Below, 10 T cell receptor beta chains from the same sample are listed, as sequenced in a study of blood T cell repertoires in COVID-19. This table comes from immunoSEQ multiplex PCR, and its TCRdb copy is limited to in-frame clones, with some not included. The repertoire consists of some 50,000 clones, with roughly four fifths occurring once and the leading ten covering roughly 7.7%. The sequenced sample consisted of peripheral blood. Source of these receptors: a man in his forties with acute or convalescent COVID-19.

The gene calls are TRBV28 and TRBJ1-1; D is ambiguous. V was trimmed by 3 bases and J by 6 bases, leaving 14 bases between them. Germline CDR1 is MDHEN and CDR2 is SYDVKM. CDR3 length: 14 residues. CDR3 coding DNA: TGTGCCAGCAGTTTCGGGAAAGGAATGGCTGAAGCTTTCTTT. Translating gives CASSFGKGMAEAFF.

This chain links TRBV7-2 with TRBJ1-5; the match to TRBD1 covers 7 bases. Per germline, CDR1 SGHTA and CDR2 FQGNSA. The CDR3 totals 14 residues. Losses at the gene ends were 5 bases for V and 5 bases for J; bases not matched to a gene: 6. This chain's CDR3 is CASSPDRKDQPQHF. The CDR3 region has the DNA TGTGCCAGCAGCCCGGACAGGAAAGATCAGCCCCAGCATTTT.

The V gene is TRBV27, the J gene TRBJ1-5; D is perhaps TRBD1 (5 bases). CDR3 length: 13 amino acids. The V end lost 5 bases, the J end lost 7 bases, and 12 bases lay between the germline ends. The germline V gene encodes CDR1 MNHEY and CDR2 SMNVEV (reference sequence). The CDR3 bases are TGTGCCAGCAGTACAGGTGGTCGCCAGCCCCAGCATTTT. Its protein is CASSTGGRQPQHF.

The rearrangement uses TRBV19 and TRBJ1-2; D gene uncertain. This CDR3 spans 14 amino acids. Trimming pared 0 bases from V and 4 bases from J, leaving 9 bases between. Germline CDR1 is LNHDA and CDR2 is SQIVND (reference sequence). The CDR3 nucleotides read TGTGCCAGTAGTATAGATCTTGGCAGCTATGGCTACACCTTC. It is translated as CASSIDLGSYGYTF.

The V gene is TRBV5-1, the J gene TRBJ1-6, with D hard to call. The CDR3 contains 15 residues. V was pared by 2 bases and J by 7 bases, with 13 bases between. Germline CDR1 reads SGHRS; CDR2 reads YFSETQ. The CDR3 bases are TGCGCCAGCAGCTTCGCGGGCCTATCCAATTCACCCCTCCACTTT. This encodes CASSFAGLSNSPLHF.

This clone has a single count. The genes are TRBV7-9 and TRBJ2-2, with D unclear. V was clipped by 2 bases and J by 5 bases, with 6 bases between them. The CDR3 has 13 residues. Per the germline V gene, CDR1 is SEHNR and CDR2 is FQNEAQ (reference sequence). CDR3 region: CASSLHITGELFF. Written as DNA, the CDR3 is TGTGCCAGCAGCTTACACATTACCGGGGAGCTGTTTTTT.

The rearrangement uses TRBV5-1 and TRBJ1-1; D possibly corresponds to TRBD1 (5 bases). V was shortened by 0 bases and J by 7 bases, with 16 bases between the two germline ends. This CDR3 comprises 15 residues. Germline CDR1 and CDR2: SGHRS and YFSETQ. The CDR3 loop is CASSLVPGPRDEAFF. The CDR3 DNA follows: TGCGCCAGCAGCTTGGTACCAGGGCCGAGAGATGAAGCTTTCTTT.

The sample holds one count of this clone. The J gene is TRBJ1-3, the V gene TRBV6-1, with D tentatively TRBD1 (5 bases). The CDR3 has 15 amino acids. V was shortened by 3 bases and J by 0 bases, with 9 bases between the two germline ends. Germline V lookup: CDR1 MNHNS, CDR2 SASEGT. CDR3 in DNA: TGTGCCAGCAGTGAGGGGACTTACTCTGGAAACACCATATATTTT. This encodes CASSEGTYSGNTIYF.

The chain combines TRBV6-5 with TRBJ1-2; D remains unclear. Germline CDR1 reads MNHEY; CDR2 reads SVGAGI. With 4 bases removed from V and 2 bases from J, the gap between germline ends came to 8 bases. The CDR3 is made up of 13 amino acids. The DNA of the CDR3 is TGTGCCAGCAGTTCCCTCTTGAACTATGGCTACACCTTC. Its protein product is CASSSLLNYGYTF.

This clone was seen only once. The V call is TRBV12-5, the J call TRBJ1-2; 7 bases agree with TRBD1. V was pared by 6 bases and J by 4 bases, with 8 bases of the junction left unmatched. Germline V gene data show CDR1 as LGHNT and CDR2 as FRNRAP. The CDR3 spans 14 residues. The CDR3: CASGSTGRLYGYTF. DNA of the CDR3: TGTGCTAGTGGGTCGACAGGGCGGCTCTATGGCTACACCTTC.